Shown below are 9 T cell receptor beta chains from a single sample sequenced in a study of blood T cell repertoires in COVID-19. Generated by immunoSEQ multiplex PCR, the TCRdb table keeps only in-frame clones and is missing some. Of some 250,000 clones in the sample, about 85% were seen once. Sequenced: peripheral blood. Receptors were obtained from a man aged 55 to 70 with acute or convalescent COVID-19.

The sample holds a few counts of this clone. The V and J genes are TRBV5-6 and TRBJ2-7; 8 bases fit TRBD2. This CDR3 region has 14 residues. Trimming at V came to 4 bases and at J to 3 bases, leaving 6 bases not matched to a gene. CDR1 SGHDT and CDR2 YYEEEE come from the germline V gene. CDR3 nucleotides: TGTGCCAGCAGCGAGGGACTAGGTTTCTACGAGCAGTACTTC. Its protein is CASSEGLGFYEQYF.

This rearrangement joins TRBV23-1 to TRBJ1-5; no clear D. TRBV23-1 is designated an ORF whose function remains uncertain. V lost 3 bases and J lost 4, with 16 bases in between. There are 16 residues in the CDR3. DNA of the CDR3: TGCGCCAGCAGTCAGGAGCCCGGGAATGGGAATCAGCCCCAGCATTTT. Its translation: CASSQEPGNGNQPQHF.

This clone was seen a single time. The V gene is TRBV4-2, the J gene TRBJ2-3; 11 bases are a match to TRBD2. V lost 1 base, J lost 6 bases, and 9 bases stayed unmatched. The CDR3 loop spans 17 amino acids. The germline V gene encodes CDR1 LGHNA and CDR2 YNFKEQ. As DNA, the CDR3 is TGTGCCAGCAGCCAAGGGGTTAGCGGGGGGGCCTTTGATACGCAGTATTTT. It specifies CASSQGVSGGAFDTQYF.

The table lists this clone with a count of one. The chain recombines TRBV29-1 with TRBJ2-1; 11 positions agree with TRBD2. This CDR3 has 15 residues. Germline V lookup: CDR1 SQVTM, CDR2 ANQGSEA. V gave up 4 bases and J gave up 4 bases; unmatched junction bases: 6. DNA of the CDR3: TGCAGCGTTGGAACTAGCGGGAGTATATACAATGAGCAGTTCTTC. Translating it yields CSVGTSGSIYNEQFF.

V usage is TRBV6-2 or TRBV6-3 and J usage is TRBJ1-2, with D possibly being TRBD1 (5 bases). CDR1 and CDR2 (germline): MNHEY, SVGEGT. The CDR3 is 16 residues long. V was clipped by 6 bases and J by 6 bases, with 23 bases between them. CDR3 sequence reads: CASSGNTGRGIDGYTF. CDR3 DNA sequence: TGTGCCAGCAGCGGTAACACAGGACGGGGGATCGATGGCTACACCTTC.

V and J are TRBV7-8 and TRBJ2-5; a possible D gene is TRBD1 (6 bases). This CDR3 has 15 amino acids. Germline-derived CDR1 and CDR2 are SGHVS and FQNEAQ. V lost 5 bases, J lost 4 bases, and 17 bases lay in between. CDR3 sequence: CASSRGTSTRETQYF. CDR3 sequence (DNA): TGTGCCAGCAGCCGAGGGACATCAACCAGAGAGACCCAGTACTTC.

The table lists this clone with a count of one. V usage is TRBV7-2 and J usage is TRBJ2-3; perhaps TRBD2 as D (6 bases). This CDR3 has 15 residues. Germline CDR1 SGHTA, CDR2 FQGNSA. V lost 0 bases, J lost 4 bases, and 11 bases lay in between. The CDR3 DNA sequence: TGTGCCAGCAGCTTAGCGGGAGGAGGCCCAGATACGCAGTATTTT. It encodes CASSLAGGGPDTQYF.

The gene calls are TRBV5-1 and TRBJ2-6, with D possibly being TRBD2 (6 bases). From germline, CDR1 is SGHRS and CDR2 YFSETQ. V lost 0 bases and J 0 bases, leaving 10 bases between the germline ends. The CDR3 has 17 amino acids. Written as DNA, the CDR3 is TGCGCCAGCAGCTTGGACGGGGGATACTCTGGGGCCAACGTCCTGACTTTC. Protein product: CASSLDGGYSGANVLTF.

The sample holds a few counts of this clone. The genes are TRBV7-9 and TRBJ2-7, with D possibly matching TRBD1 (7 bases). V was trimmed by 2 bases and J by 6 bases, leaving 20 bases between them. Germline V gives CDR1 SEHNR, CDR2 FQNEAQ (reference sequence). The CDR3 runs 16 residues. CDR3 bases: TGTGCCAGCAGCTTATCAGGGGGACTGATCCAACTCGAGCAGTACTTC. Translation: CASSLSGGLIQLEQYF.